The clone carrying this T cell receptor beta chain was observed many times. Its cognate antigen is unknown. Sample time point: sample taken at primary tumor resection. Samples were donated by 72 untreated early-stage non-small cell lung cancer patients. From tumor, nontumor lung or frozen PBMC, whole RNA was taken unsorted for sequencing. TCRdb ran MiXCR on the 5' RACE reads and lists one entry per CDR3 protein. The sample has 20,000 to 30,000 distinct CDR3 sequences, about 9.3% seen once. The sample comes from a study of spatial heterogeneity in lung cancer. Turning to the study itself: The study consistently detected more beta-chain than alpha-chain sequences. Bulk RNA-seq from matched material yielded a T cell module score that correlated strongly with TCR transcript counts in tumor regions.

Notes on the study in general: Counts of expanded alpha and beta TCRs within tumors tracked the tumor nonsynonymous mutation count.

The sequenced sample was lung tumor tissue, obtained at surgery. This TCR was sampled from a male donor with early-stage non-small cell lung cancer.

Here the CDR3 reads CASSLGTGGGEQYF. The DNA of the CDR3 is TGTGCCAGCTCACTCGGGACAGGGGGCGGCGAGCAGTACTTC. The chain employs TRBV18 and TRBJ2-7, with 12 bases matching TRBD1. Trimming cost V 4 bases and J 6 bases; bases outside gene matches: 4. Germline CDR1 KGHSH, CDR2 LQKENI. The CDR3 spans 14 residues.